The 8 T cell receptor beta chains listed next were all sequenced from one sample in a study of T cells expressing NK-cell markers. For each CDR3 protein, TCRdb gives one entry from its re-call of the 5' RACE reads, without DNA. The table for this sample gives some 410,000 distinct CDR3 sequences. The sequenced sample was blood T cells: a sorted CD56 or NKG2C T cell subset, CD4+ or CD8+ T cells, or bulk PBMC T cells (not recorded which). The receptors were gathered from a woman between 18 and 70 years old in good health.

J is TRBJ2-3 and V is TRBV30; TCRdb's D gene call, TRBD1, goes unchecked for lack of DNA. Per the germline V gene, CDR1 is GTSNPN and CDR2 is SVGIG (reference sequence). The CDR3 consists of 14 residues. CDR3 in amino acids: CAWSLAGATDTQYF.

V gene TRBV12-3 or TRBV12-4 combines with J gene TRBJ1-2. CDR3 length equals 12 residues. CDR3 residues: CASSLGAEGYTF.

The rearrangement uses TRBV4-3 and TRBJ2-7; TCRdb lists TRBD2, though no DNA is available to test this call. CDR1 is LGHNA and CDR2 is YSLEER in the germline V gene. This CDR3 is built from 14 residues. CDR3 amino acids: CASSPRTSGGEQYF.

This sequence joins TRBV2 and TRBJ2-2; TCRdb indicates TRBD1, and absent DNA this call remains unverified. The CDR3 is made up of 13 amino acids. Germline loops: CDR1 SNHLY, CDR2 FYNNEI. The CDR3: CASTGIWAGELFF.

V is TRBV28 and J is TRBJ2-3. The CDR3 is 15 residues long. Per germline, CDR1 MDHEN and CDR2 SYDVKM. This CDR3 reads CASSFPDRSTDTQYF.

V is TRBV5-1 and J is TRBJ1-2. The CDR3 sequence is 13 residues long. Germline-derived CDR1 and CDR2 are SGHRS and YFSETQ. This CDR3 reads CASSLGGTTGYTF.

CDR3 residues: CASSYRHYSSYNEQFF. The chain uses TRBV6-5 and TRBJ2-1. Germline assignment: CDR1 MNHEY and CDR2 SVGAGI. The CDR3 has 16 amino acids.

The chain recombines TRBV29-1 with TRBJ2-2; the TRBD2 assignment by TCRdb is unverifiable without DNA. CDR3 length equals 12 residues. CDR1 SQVTM and CDR2 ANQGSEA come from the germline V gene. The CDR3 region is CSVGARVGELFF.